This T cell receptor (beta chain) was captured by sequencing in a study of cytomegalovirus exposure and HLA in healthy donors. Study-wide background: From HLA-typed donors, an early data release held about 85 million unique TCRs. Study-wide results and limits: Analysis was performed later, and it showed HLA-associated TCR beta chains to be more clonally expanded than equally common others. The study recorded more than 150 TCR beta chains that were cytomegalovirus-associated. In a later analysis, TCR beta V- and J-gene trimming was associated with a missense DCLRE1C variant.

The germline V gene encodes CDR1 MNHNS and CDR2 SASEGT. V dropped 2 bases and J dropped 10 bases, with 21 bases sitting between them. The CDR3 sequence is 16 residues long. The PCR was carried out with 60 Vbeta primers and 13 Jbeta primers. Using immunoSEQ multiplex PCR, the repertoire was profiled, and TCRdb retains in-frame clones only, with some absent. The data hold hundreds of thousands of clones, with over 75% observed a single time. This clone was recorded only once. Its specificity is unknown. The TCR comes from a girl between 2 and 10 years old in good health and CMV-seronegative. V usage is TRBV6-1 and J usage is TRBJ2-1, with D possibly TRBD1 on 7 matching bases. Sequences were obtained from PBMCs. The CDR3 nucleotides read TGTGCCAGCAGTGAACCAGGGGGGAAACTACCACAGGAGCAGTTCTTC. Residues: CASSEPGGKLPQEQFF.